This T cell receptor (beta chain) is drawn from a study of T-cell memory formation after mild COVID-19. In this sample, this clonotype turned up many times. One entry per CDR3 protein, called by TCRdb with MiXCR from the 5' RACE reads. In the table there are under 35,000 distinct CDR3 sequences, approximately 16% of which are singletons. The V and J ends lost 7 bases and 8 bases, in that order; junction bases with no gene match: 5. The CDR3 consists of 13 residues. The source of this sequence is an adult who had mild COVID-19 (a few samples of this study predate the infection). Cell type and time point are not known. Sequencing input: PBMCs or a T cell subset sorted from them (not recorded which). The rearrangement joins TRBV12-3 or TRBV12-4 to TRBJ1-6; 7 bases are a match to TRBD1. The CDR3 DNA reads TGTGCCAGCAAACAGGGGCGGTATTCACCCCTCCACTTT. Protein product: CASKQGRYSPLHF.